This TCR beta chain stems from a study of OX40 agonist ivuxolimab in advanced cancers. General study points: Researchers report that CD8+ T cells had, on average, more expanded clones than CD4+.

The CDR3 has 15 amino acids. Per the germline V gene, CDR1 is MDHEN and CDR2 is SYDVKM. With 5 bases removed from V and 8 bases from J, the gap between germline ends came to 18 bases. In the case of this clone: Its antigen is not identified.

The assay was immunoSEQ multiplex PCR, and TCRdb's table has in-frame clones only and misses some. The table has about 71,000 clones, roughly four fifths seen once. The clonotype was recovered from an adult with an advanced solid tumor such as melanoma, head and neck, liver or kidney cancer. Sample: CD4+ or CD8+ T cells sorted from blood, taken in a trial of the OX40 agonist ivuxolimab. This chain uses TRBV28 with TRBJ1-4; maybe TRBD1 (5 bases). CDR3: CASSPVGMRDEKLFF. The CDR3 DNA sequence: TGTGCCAGCAGTCCGGTCGGGATGAGGGACGAAAAACTGTTTTTT.